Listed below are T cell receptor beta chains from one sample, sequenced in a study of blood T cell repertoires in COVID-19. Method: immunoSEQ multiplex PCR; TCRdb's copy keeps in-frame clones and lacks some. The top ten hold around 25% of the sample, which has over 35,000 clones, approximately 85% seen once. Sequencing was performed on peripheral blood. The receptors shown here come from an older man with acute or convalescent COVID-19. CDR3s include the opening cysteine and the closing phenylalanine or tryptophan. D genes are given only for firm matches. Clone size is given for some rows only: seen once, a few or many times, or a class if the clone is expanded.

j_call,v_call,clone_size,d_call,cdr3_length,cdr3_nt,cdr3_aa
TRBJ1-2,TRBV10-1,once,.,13,TGCGCCAGCAGTGAGGACTTGAACTATGGCTACACCTTC,CASSEDLNYGYTF
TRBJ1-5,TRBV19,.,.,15,TGTGCCAGTAGTATATCGGGGTTTAGCAATCAGCCCCAGCATTTT,CASSISGFSNQPQHF
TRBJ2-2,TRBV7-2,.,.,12,TGTGCCAGCAGCAGGAGAGGCGGGGAGCTGTTTTTT,CASSRRGGELFF
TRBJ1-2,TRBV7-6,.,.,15,TGTGCCAGCAGCTTAAGCTCAGGGTATGACTATGGCTACACCTTC,CASSLSSGYDYGYTF
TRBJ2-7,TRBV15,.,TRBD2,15,TGTGCCACCAGCAGAGATCGGGGAGGGGCAGGTTCCCTAAACTTC,CATSRDRGGAGSLNF
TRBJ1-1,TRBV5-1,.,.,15,TGCGCCACCACCGAGGGTCCCTGGGGAGACACTGAAGCTTTCTTT,CATTEGPWGDTEAFF
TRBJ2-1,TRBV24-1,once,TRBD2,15,TGTGCCACCAGTGATATGCGGGAGGGCGGAAGTGAGCAGTTCTTC,CATSDMREGGSEQFF
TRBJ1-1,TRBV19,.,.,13,TGTGCCAGTAGCCTCAACTTGAACACTGAAGCTTTCTTT,CASSLNLNTEAFF
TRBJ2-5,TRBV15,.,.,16,TGTGCCACCAGCAACTCCCGGGGTAGTGAGCAAGAGACCCAGTACTTC,CATSNSRGSEQETQYF
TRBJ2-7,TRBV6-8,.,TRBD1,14,TGTGCCAGCAGCTCCCGACAGGGGGCCTACGAGCAGTACTTC,CASSSRQGAYEQYF
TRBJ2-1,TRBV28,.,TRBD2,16,TGTGCCAGCAGTTCCGCCGGGACTAGCGGGAGCAATGAGCAGTTCTTC,CASSSAGTSGSNEQFF
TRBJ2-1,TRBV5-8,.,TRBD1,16,TGTGCCAGCAGCTTGGGGCCGGGACAGGGCTACAATGAGCAGTTCTTC,CASSLGPGQGYNEQFF
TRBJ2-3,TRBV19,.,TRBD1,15,TGTGCCAGTAGTTGGGGACAGGGGAGCACAGATACGCAGTATTTT,CASSWGQGSTDTQYF
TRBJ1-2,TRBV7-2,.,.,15,TGTGCCAGCAGCTTACTCGCAGGGCGGGAGGATGGCTACACCTTC,CASSLLAGREDGYTF
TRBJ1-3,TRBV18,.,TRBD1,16,TGTGCCAGCTCACCCATCCCAGGGACAGGGTTGAACACCATATATTTT,CASSPIPGTGLNTIYF
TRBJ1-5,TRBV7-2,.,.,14,TGTGCCAGCAGCTTACCGACAGGCAATCAGCCCCAGCATTTT,CASSLPTGNQPQHF
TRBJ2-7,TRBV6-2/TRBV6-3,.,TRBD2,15,TGTGCCAGCAGTCCGGGACTAGCGGGAGTAAGCGAGCAGTACTTC,CASSPGLAGVSEQYF
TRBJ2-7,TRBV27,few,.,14,TGTGCCAGCGGAAGACAGGACCTCTCCTACGAGCAGTACTTC,CASGRQDLSYEQYF
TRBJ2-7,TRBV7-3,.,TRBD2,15,TGTGCCAGCAGCTTAGCTAGCGGGAGCGAACACGAGCAGTACTTC,CASSLASGSEHEQYF
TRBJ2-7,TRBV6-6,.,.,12,TGTGCCAGCAGTTTTGACTACTACGAGCAGTACTTC,CASSFDYYEQYF
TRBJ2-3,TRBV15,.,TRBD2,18,TGTGCCACCAGCAGAGATGGACTAGCGGGAGGGCGCACAGATACGCAGTATTTT,CATSRDGLAGGRTDTQYF
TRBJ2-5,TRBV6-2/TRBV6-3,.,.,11,TGTGCCAGCAGTTACGCCACAGTCTGGGACTTC,CASSYATVWDF
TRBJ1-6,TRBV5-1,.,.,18,TGCGCCAGCAGCTTCAACTCCAGGGGCCCCATTTATAATTCACCCCTCCACTTT,CASSFNSRGPIYNSPLHF
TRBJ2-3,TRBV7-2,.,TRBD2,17,TGTGCCAGCAGCCAAACTAGCGGGAGAGTGGAAGGAAATACGCAGTATTTT,CASSQTSGRVEGNTQYF
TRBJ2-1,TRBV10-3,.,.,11,TGTGCCATCCAAGAGCTATTTGAGCAGTTCTTC,CAIQELFEQFF
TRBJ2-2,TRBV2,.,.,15,TGTGCCAGCAGTGACTTGCGGACACCGAACGGGGAGCTGTTTTTT,CASSDLRTPNGELFF
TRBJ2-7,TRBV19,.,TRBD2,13,TGTGCCAGTAGTATACTAGCGGGAGTCGAGCAGTACTTC,CASSILAGVEQYF
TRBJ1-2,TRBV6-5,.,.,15,TGTGCCAGCAGTTCCTCACAGAGAGATCGCTATGGCTACACCTTC,CASSSSQRDRYGYTF
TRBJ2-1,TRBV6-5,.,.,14,TGTGCCAGCAAGAGTTCAAGCTCCTACAATGAGCAGTTCTTC,CASKSSSSYNEQFF
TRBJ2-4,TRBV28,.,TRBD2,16,TGTGCCACCAACTTGGGGGGGGAGGGAGCCAAAAACATTCAGTACTTC,CATNLGGEGAKNIQYF
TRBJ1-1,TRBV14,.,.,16,TGTGCCAGCAGCTCAGGAGGGTGGTCGCGGCACACTGAAGCTTTCTTT,CASSSGGWSRHTEAFF
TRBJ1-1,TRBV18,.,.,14,TGTGCCAGCTCACTGGACAGTAGGAACACTGAAGCTTTCTTT,CASSLDSRNTEAFF
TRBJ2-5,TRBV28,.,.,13,TGTGCCAGCAGTATCGGGACATTAGAGACCCAGTACTTC,CASSIGTLETQYF
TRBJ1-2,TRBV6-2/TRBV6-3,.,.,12,TGTGCCAGCAGTTACGGGGACTTAGGCTACACCTTC,CASSYGDLGYTF
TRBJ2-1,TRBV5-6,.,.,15,TGTGCCAGCAGCTTCTGGAGGAGCTCCTACAATGAGCAGTTCTTC,CASSFWRSSYNEQFF
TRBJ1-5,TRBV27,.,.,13,TGTGCCAGCAGTCAAACAGGGCCCCAGCCCCAGCATTTT,CASSQTGPQPQHF
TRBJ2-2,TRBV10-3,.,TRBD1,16,TGTGCCATCAGTGATCCGGGACAGGGGGCGACCGGGGAGCTGTTTTTT,CAISDPGQGATGELFF
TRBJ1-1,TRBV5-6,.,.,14,TGTGCCAGCAGCTTGATAGGGGTTAACACTGAAGCTTTCTTT,CASSLIGVNTEAFF
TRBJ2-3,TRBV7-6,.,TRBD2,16,TGTGCCAGCAGCTTAACTCGGCTAGCGGGTGGTGGTACGCAGTATTTT,CASSLTRLAGGGTQYF
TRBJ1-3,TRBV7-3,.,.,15,TGTGCCAGCAGCTTAATTGGTGCAGCTGGAAACACCATATATTTT,CASSLIGAAGNTIYF
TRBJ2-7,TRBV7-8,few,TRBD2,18,TGTGCCAGCAGCACCACATATCCGGGACTAGCGGGAGGATACGAGCAGTACTTC,CASSTTYPGLAGGYEQYF
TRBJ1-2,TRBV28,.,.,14,TGTGCCAGCAGCGTCACAGGGAATAACTATGGCTACACCTTC,CASSVTGNNYGYTF
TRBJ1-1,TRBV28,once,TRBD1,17,TGTGCCAGCAGTTCGGGACAGGGGGCGCGGAGGAACACTGAAGCTTTCTTT,CASSSGQGARRNTEAFF
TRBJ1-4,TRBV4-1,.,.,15,TGCGCCAGCAGCCAAGATGAGGCAGGGGCCGAAAAACTGTTTTTT,CASSQDEAGAEKLFF
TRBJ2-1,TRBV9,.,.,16,TGTGCCAGCAGCGTCCTCTCAAGAGGCTCCTACAATGAGCAGTTCTTC,CASSVLSRGSYNEQFF
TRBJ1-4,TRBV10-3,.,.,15,TGTGCCATCAGTGAGTCTGGCACCCCGGGGGAAAAACTGTTTTTT,CAISESGTPGEKLFF
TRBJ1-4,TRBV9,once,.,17,TGTGCCAGCAGCGTAGAGGTTGCGGGGGCCTTTAATGAAAAACTGTTTTTT,CASSVEVAGAFNEKLFF
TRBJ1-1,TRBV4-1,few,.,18,TGCGCCAGCAGCCAAGGCTGGCGGGGGAGATTTATGAACACTGAAGCTTTCTTT,CASSQGWRGRFMNTEAFF
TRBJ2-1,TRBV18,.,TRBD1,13,TGTGCCAGCTCACCGTTAGACAGGGCCGAGCAGTTCTTC,CASSPLDRAEQFF
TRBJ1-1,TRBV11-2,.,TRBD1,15,TGTGCCAGCAGCCTACAGGGGGCTCAGGACACTGAAGCTTTCTTT,CASSLQGAQDTEAFF
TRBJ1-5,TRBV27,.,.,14,TGTGCCAGCAGTTTCCGGGGGGGCAATCAGCCCCAGCATTTT,CASSFRGGNQPQHF
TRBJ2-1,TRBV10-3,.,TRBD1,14,TGTGCCATCAGGACCGGGACAGGGGACAATGAGCAGTTCTTC,CAIRTGTGDNEQFF
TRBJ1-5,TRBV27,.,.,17,TGTGCCAGCAGTTTATTGTCGGCAGGGGACAGCAATCAGCCCCAGCATTTT,CASSLLSAGDSNQPQHF